Listed below are T cell receptor beta chains from one sample, sequenced in a study of early T cells in non-severe SARS-CoV-2 infection. TCRdb reanalysed the 5' RACE reads using MiXCR and keeps one entry per CDR3 protein. The sample holds tens of thousands of distinct CDR3 sequences, 4.7% seen once. The sample taken for sequencing was whole blood. These receptors all come from an adult who was a healthcare worker with PCR-confirmed SARS-CoV-2 infection or an uninfected control (not recorded which). Each CDR3 is given with its conserved first and last residue. D genes are given only for firm matches. Some rows mark clone size as missing; the rest say once, few, many or name a class of expanded clone.

>-|TRBV11-2|few|TRBJ2-3
TGTGCCAGCAGCTTAGTTCCGGCGTCCACAGATACGCAGTATTTT
CASSLVPASTDTQYF
>-|TRBV11-2|-|TRBJ2-7
TGTGCCAGCAGCTTTGAGACAGGTTCAAGCCACGAGCAGTACTTC
CASSFETGSSHEQYF
>-|TRBV12-3/TRBV12-4|few|TRBJ2-3
TGTGCCAGCAGTTCAACAGGAGGTACGCAGTATTTT
CASSSTGGTQYF
>TRBD1|TRBV5-6|-|TRBJ1-5
TGTGCCAGCAGCTTGATGGACAGGGGGCATCAGCCCCAGCATTTT
CASSLMDRGHQPQHF
>-|TRBV7-9|few|TRBJ2-2
TGTGCCAGCAGCTTAGACAGACTGAACACCGGGGAGCTGTTTTTT
CASSLDRLNTGELFF
>-|TRBV28|few|TRBJ2-3
TGTGCCAGCAGCCGACTCAGGGTCCAAGGTGGAGATACGCAGTATTTT
CASSRLRVQGGDTQYF
>-|TRBV20-1|many|TRBJ2-1
TGCAGTGCTAGTGACTACGGGGATGAGCAGTTCTTC
CSASDYGDEQFF
>TRBD2|TRBV6-1|few|TRBJ2-7
TGTGCCAGCAGGCTGTGGCTAGCGGGAATTTACGAGCAGTACTTC
CASRLWLAGIYEQYF
>TRBD1|TRBV5-1|many|TRBJ1-3
TGCGCCAGCAGCCAGGACAGGGGAGCTGGAAACACCATATATTTT
CASSQDRGAGNTIYF
>-|TRBV4-1|many|TRBJ1-4
TGCGCCAGCAGCCAAGTCGGCAGTTGGGAAAAACTGTTTTTT
CASSQVGSWEKLFF
>-|TRBV5-4|few|TRBJ1-1
TGTGCCAGCAGCTTGCGTGGCAGGGCTAACACTGAAGCTTTCTTT
CASSLRGRANTEAFF
>TRBD2|TRBV5-4|many|TRBJ2-3
TGTGCCAGCAGCCTCAAGTTAGCGGGGATAACAGATACGCAGTATTTT
CASSLKLAGITDTQYF
>TRBD2|TRBV20-1|many|TRBJ2-5
TGCAGTGCTAGACTAGCGGGGGAAGAGACCCAGTACTTC
CSARLAGEETQYF
>TRBD1|TRBV7-8|few|TRBJ2-7
TGTGCCAGCAGCTTAGGGACAGGGAGGAACGAGCAGTACTTC
CASSLGTGRNEQYF
>-|TRBV6-5|many|TRBJ1-5
TGTGCCAGCAGTCGCGGGGAAGGAAATCAGCCCCAGCATTTT
CASSRGEGNQPQHF